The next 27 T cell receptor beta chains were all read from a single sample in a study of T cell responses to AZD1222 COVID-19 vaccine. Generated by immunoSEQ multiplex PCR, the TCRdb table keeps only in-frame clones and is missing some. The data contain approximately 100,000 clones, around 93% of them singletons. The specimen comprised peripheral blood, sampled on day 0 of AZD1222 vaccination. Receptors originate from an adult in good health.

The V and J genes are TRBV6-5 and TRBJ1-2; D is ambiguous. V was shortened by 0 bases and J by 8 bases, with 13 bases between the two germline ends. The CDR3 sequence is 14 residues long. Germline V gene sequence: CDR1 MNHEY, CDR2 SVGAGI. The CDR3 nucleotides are TGTGCCAGCAGTTACTCGAATTCTCGTGGGGGCTACACCTTC. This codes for CASSYSNSRGGYTF.

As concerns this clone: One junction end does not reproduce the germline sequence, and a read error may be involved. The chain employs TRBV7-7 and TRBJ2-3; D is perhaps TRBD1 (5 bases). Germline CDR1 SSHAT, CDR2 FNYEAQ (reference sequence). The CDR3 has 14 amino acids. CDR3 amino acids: CASSPGHSTDTQYF. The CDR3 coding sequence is TGTGCTAGCAGCCCTGGACACAGCACAGATACGCAGTATTTT.

In DNA form, the CDR3 reads TGTGCCAGCAGCTCACATCGCGGTAATAGCGGGAGCCCCCACGAGCAGTACTTC. Encoded protein: CASSSHRGNSGSPHEQYF. The V and J genes are TRBV7-6 and TRBJ2-7, with 9 bases matching TRBD2. This CDR3 is built from 18 residues. Germline V gene sequence: CDR1 SGHVS, CDR2 FNYEAQ. J was trimmed by 5 bases and V by 4 bases; bases with no gene match: 18.

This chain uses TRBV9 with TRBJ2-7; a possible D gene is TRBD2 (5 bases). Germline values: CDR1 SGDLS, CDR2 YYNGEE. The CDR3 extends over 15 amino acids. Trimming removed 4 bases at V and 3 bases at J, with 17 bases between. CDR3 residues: CASSREGYGIYEQYF. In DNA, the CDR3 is TGTGCCAGCAGCCGAGAGGGATACGGGATCTACGAGCAGTACTTC.

The CDR3: CASSQDWTGGYEQYF. The DNA for the CDR3 is TGCGCCAGCAGCCAAGACTGGACAGGGGGCTACGAGCAGTACTTC. The gene calls are TRBV4-3 and TRBJ2-7; 10 bases are shared with TRBD1. The CDR3 extends over 15 amino acids. The V gene end was trimmed by 0 bases and the J gene end by 3 bases; junction bases not matched to a gene: 2. Germline V gene lookup returns CDR1 LGHNA and CDR2 YSLEER.

The CDR3 region is CATPTTGRYGYTF. In DNA, the CDR3 is TGTGCCACCCCCACGACAGGCCGCTATGGCTACACCTTC. This chain joins TRBV28 and TRBJ1-2, with D possibly TRBD1 on 6 matching bases. Germline V gene lookup returns CDR1 MDHEN and CDR2 SYDVKM. V gave up 10 bases and J gave up 4 bases, with 16 bases separating them. The CDR3 contains 13 residues.

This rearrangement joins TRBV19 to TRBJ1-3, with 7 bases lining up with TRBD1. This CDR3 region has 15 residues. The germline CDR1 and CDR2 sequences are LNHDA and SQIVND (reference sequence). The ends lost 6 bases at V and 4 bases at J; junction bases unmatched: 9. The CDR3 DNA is TGTGCCAGTAGCATGGGGGGACAGAGAGGAAACACCATATATTTT. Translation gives CASSMGGQRGNTIYF.

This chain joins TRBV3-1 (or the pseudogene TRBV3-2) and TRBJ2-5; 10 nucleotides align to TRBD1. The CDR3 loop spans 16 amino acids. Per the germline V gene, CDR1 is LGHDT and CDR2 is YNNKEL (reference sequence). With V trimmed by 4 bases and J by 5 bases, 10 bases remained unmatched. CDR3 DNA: TGTGCCAGCAGCCCTCGAAAGACAGGGGGCGTGGAGACCCAGTACTTC. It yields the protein CASSPRKTGGVETQYF.

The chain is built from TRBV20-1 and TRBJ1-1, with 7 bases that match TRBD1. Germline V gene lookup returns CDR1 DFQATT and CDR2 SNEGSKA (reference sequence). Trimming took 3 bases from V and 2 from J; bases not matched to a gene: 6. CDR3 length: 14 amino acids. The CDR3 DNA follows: TGCAGTGCTAGTGATCGGACAGGAAACACTGAAGCTTTCTTT. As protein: CSASDRTGNTEAFF.

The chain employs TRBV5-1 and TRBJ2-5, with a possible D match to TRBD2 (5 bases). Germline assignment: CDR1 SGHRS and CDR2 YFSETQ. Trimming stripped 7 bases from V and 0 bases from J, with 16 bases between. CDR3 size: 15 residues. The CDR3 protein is CASARTGENQETQYF. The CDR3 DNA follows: TGCGCCAGCGCCCGTACCGGGGAGAACCAAGAGACCCAGTACTTC.

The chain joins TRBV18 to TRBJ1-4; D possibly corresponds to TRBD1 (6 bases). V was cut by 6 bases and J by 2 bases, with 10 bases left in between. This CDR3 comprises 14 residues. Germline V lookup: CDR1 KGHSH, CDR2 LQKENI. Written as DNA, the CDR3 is TGTGCCAGCTCGCCAAGGGGGACTAATGAAAAACTGTTTTTT. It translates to CASSPRGTNEKLFF.

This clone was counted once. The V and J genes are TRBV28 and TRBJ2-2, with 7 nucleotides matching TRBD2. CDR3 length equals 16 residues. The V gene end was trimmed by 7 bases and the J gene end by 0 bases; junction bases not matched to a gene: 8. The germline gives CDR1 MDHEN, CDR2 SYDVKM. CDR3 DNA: TGTGCCAGCACCGAACCCGGGGGGACGAACACCGGGGAGCTGTTTTTT. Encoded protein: CASTEPGGTNTGELFF.

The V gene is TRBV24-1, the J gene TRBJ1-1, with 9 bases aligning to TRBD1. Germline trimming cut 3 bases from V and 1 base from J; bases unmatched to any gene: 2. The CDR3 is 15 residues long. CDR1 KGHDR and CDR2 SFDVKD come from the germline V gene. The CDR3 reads CATSDRDRENTEAFF. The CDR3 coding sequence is TGTGCCACCAGTGATCGGGACAGGGAGAACACTGAAGCTTTCTTT.

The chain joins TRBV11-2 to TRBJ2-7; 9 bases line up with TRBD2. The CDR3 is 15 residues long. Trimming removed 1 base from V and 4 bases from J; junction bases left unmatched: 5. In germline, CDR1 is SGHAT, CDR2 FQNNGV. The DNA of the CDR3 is TGTGCCAGCAGCTTAGCCTTGGGACTAGCTTACGAGCAGTACTTC. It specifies CASSLALGLAYEQYF. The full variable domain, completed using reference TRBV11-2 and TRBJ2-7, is EAGVAQSPRYKIIEKRQSVAFWCNPISGHATLYWYQQILGQGPKLLIQFQNNGVVDDSQLPKDRFSAERLKGVDSTLKIQPAKLEDSAVYLCASSLALGLAYEQYFGPGTRLTVT.

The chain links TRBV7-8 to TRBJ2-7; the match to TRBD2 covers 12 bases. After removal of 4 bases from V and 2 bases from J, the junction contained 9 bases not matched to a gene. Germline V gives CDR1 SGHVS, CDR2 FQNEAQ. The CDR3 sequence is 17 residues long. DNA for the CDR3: TGTGCCAGCAGCTCCAGAGGGACTAGCGGGTACCCCTACGAGCAGTACTTC. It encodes CASSSRGTSGYPYEQYF. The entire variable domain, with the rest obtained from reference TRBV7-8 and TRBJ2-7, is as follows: GAGVSQSPRYKVAKRGQDVALRCDPISGHVSLFWYQQALGQGPEFLTYFQNEAQLDKSGLPSDRFFAERPEGSVSTLKIQRTQQEDSAVYLCASSSRGTSGYPYEQYFGPGTRLTVT.

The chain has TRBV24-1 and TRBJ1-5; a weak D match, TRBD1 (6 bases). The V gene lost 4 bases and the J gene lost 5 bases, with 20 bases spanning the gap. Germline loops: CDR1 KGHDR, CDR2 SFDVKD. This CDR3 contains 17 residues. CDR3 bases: TGTGCCACCAGTGAGGGGCAAACGACAGGATACGATCAGCCCCAGCATTTT. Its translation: CATSEGQTTGYDQPQHF.

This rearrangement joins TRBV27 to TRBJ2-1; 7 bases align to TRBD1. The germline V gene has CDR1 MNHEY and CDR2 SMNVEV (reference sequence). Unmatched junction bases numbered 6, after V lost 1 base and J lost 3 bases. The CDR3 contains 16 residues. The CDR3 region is CASSLWGQMSYNEQFF. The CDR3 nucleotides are TGTGCCAGCAGTTTATGGGGACAGATGAGCTACAATGAGCAGTTCTTC.

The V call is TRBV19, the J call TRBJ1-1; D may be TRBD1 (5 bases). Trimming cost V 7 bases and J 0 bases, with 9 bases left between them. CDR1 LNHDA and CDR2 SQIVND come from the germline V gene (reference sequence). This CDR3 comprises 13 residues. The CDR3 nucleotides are TGTGCCAGTACCGGGACGGTGAACACTGAAGCTTTCTTT. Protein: CASTGTVNTEAFF.

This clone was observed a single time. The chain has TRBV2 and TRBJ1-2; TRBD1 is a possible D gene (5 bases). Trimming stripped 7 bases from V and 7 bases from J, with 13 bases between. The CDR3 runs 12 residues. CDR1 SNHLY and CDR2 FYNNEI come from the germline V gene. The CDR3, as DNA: TGTGCCAGCACTCAGGGATGGTCTGGCTACACCTTC. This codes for CASTQGWSGYTF. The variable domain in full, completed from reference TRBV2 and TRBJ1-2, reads EPEVTQTPSHQVTQMGQEVILRCVPISNHLYFYWYRQILGQKVEFLVSFYNNEISEKSEIFDDQFSVERPDGSNFTLKIRSTKLEDSAMYFCASTQGWSGYTFGSGTRLTVV.

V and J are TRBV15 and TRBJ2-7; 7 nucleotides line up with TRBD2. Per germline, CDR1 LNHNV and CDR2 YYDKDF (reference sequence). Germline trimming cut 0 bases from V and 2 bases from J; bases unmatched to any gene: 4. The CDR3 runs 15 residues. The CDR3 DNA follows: TGTGCCACCAGCAGAGATGCGGGGGTCCCCTACGAGCAGTACTTC. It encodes CATSRDAGVPYEQYF.

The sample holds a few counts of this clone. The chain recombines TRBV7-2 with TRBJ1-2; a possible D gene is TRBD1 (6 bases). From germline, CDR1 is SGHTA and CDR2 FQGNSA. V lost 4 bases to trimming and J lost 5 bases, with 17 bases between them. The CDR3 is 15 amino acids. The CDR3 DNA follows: TGTGCCAGCAGCTCTATGGGGGGGGCCGGTTATGGCTACACCTTC. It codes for CASSSMGGAGYGYTF.

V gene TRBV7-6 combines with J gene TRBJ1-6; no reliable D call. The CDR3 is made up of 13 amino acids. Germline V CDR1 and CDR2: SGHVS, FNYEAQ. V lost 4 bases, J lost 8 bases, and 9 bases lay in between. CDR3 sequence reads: CASSSGFDSPLHF. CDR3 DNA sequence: TGTGCCAGCAGCTCGGGATTTGATTCACCCCTCCACTTT. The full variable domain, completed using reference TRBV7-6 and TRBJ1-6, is GAGVSQSPRYKVTKRGQDVALRCDPISGHVSLYWYRQALGQGPEFLTYFNYEAQQDKSGLPNDRFSAERPEGSISTLTIQRTEQRDSAMYRCASSSGFDSPLHFGNGTRLTVT.

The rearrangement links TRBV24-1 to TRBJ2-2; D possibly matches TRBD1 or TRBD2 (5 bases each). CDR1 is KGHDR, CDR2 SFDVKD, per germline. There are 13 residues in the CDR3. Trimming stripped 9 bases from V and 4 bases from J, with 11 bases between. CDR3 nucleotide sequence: TGTGCCACCCAGCGGACATCCACCGGGGAGCTGTTTTTT. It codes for CATQRTSTGELFF.

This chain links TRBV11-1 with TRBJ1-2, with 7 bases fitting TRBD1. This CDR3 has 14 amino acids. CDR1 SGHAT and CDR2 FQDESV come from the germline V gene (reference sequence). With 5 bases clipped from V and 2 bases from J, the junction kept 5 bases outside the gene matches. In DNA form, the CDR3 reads TGTGCCAGCAGCAGCACGACAGGGAACTATGGCTACACCTTC. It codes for CASSSTTGNYGYTF. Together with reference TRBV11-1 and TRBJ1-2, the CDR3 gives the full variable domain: EAEVAQSPRYKITEKSQAVAFWCDPISGHATLYWYRQILGQGPELLVQFQDESVVDDSQLPKDRFSAERLKGVDSTLKIQPAELGDSAMYLCASSSTTGNYGYTFGSGTRLTVV.

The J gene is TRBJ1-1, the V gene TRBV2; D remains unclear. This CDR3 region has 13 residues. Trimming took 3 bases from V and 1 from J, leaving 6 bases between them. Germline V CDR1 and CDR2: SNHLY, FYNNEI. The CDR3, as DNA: TGTGCCAGCAGTGACGAGCAGAACACTGAAGCTTTCTTT. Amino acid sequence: CASSDEQNTEAFF.

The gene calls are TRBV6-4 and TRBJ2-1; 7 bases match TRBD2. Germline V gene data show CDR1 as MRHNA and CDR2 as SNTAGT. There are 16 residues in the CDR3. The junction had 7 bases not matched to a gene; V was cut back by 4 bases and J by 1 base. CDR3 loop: CASSVDGGSSYNEQFF. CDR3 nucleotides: TGTGCCAGCAGTGTAGATGGCGGGAGTTCCTACAATGAGCAGTTCTTC.

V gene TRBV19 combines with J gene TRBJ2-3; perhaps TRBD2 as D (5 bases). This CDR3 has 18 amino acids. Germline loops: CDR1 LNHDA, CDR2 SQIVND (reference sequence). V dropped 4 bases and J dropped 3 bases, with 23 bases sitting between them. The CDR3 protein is CASSTHPPVVAQTDTQYF. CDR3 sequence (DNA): TGTGCCAGTAGTACTCACCCCCCGGTGGTAGCGCAAACAGATACGCAGTATTTT.